This T cell receptor beta chain originates from a study of T-cell reconstitution after alpha-beta-depleted transplantation in children. J lost 4 bases, V lost 3 bases, and 4 bases had no gene match. This CDR3 spans 16 amino acids. From germline, CDR1 is LNHNV and CDR2 YYDKDF (reference sequence). Library preparation (for TCRbeta) was performed with unique molecular identifiers. MiXCR, applied by TCRdb to the PCR reads, yields one record per CDR3 protein. Among almost 400,000 distinct CDR3 sequences listed, around 21% were seen once. The sample was PBMCs from the stem cell graft donor, taken from the stem cell graft. The clonotype originates from a human donor who donated a stem cell graft to a child with acute myeloid leukemia. The gene calls are TRBV15 and TRBJ2-5; 14 bases align to TRBD2. The CDR3 DNA reads as TGTGCCACCAGCAGCGGACTAGCGGGAGGACCAGAGACCCAGTACTTC. It codes for CATSSGLAGGPETQYF. Drawing the rest from reference TRBV15 and TRBJ2-5, the complete variable domain is DAMVIQNPRYQVTQFGKPVTLSCSQTLNHNVMYWYQQKSSQAPKLLFHYYDKDFNNEADTPDNFQSRRPNTSFCFLDIRSPGLGDTAMYLCATSSGLAGGPETQYFGPGTRLLVL.